This T cell receptor (beta chain) was recorded in a study of identical twins. The study's findings and limits: Among out-of-frame alpha sequences shared by twins, low generation probability occurred in excess.

Healthy Caucasians provided all donations. Of note for this clonotype: The antigen remains undetermined.

The CDR3 contains 13 residues. CDR1 and CDR2 from the germline V gene are DFQATT and SNEGSKA (reference sequence). J lost 5 bases, V lost 7 bases, and 10 bases had no gene match. Carrying unique molecular identifiers, the cDNA also gained a universal primer site through template switching. TCRdb called the 5' RACE reads again in MiXCR, with one record for every CDR3 protein. The table records about 1.7 million distinct CDR3 sequences, around a third of them present only once. This TCR was sampled from a newborn girl in good health. The sequencing sample was made of cord blood. V gene TRBV20-1 combines with J gene TRBJ2-5; 7 positions match TRBD2. The DNA for the CDR3 is TGCAGTGAGTACAGCGGGAAGATGGAGACCCAGTACTTC. Translating gives CSEYSGKMETQYF.